These 22 T cell receptor beta chains came from one sample sequenced in a study of cytomegalovirus exposure and HLA in healthy donors (dated by TCRdb to about 2017). The library was obtained by the immunoSEQ multiplex PCR assay. A mixture of 60 forward primers for TCR Vbeta segments and 13 reverse primers for TCR Jbeta segments was used in the multiplex PCR. This immuneACCESS table, as held by TCRdb, lists in-frame sequences with V and J called but not all clones. Of the missing ones, under half trace to an unresolved V gene in checked studies; the others have no known cause. The sample's table covers under 200,000 clones. Approximately 2% of the sample goes to the ten largest clones. Sequencing input: PBMCs. The receptors shown here come from a man aged 25 to 40 in good health and CMV-seronegative.

Turning to this clone: Different DNA sequences within this sample yield the same CDR3. The chain couples TRBV11-2 to TRBJ1-5, with D possibly matching TRBD1 (5 bases). Trimming cost V 2 bases and J 5 bases, with 10 bases left between them. The V gene's germline CDR1 is SGHAT and CDR2 FQNNGV. The CDR3 extends over 14 amino acids. CDR3 sequence: CASSLRGDYQPQHF. For the CDR3, the DNA is TGTGCCAGCAGCTTAAGGGGCGATTATCAGCCCCAGCATTTT.

The chain carries TRBV28 and TRBJ2-2; 10 bases fit TRBD2. CDR3 length: 16 amino acids. J was trimmed by 7 bases and V by 0 bases; bases with no gene match: 5. The germline V gene encodes CDR1 MDHEN and CDR2 SYDVKM. The CDR3 loop is CASSLWGSGRIGELFF. In DNA, the CDR3 is TGTGCCAGCAGTTTATGGGGTAGCGGGAGGATCGGGGAGCTGTTTTTT.

The CDR3 DNA reads as TGTGCCAGCAGGGGACAGGGTCCGAATACGCAGTATTTT. This codes for CASRGQGPNTQYF. The rearrangement joins TRBV28 to TRBJ2-3; 9 nucleotides align to TRBD1. The CDR3 totals 13 residues. Trimming at V came to 6 bases and at J to 7 bases, leaving 5 bases not matched to a gene. Germline V gene sequence: CDR1 MDHEN, CDR2 SYDVKM.

DNA for the CDR3: TGCGCCAGCAGCATTAGACAGGGGGGGATTTACAATGAGCAGTTCTTC. Amino acid sequence: CASSIRQGGIYNEQFF. V is TRBV5-1 and J is TRBJ2-1; 9 bases agree with TRBD1. This CDR3 region has 16 residues. The trim removed 4 bases at V and 4 bases at J, leaving 9 bases unmatched. Germline values: CDR1 SGHRS, CDR2 YFSETQ.

DNA of the CDR3: TGTGCCTGGAGTGTTGGTCAGGGGGGTGAAAAACTGTTTTTT. Protein product: CAWSVGQGGEKLFF. This chain joins TRBV30 and TRBJ1-4, with 7 bases lining up with TRBD1. Germline values: CDR1 GTSNPN, CDR2 SVGIG (reference sequence). Trimming cost V 0 bases and J 7 bases; bases outside gene matches: 5. The CDR3 is made up of 14 amino acids.

The rearrangement uses TRBV5-6 and TRBJ2-3; 8 bases match TRBD1. The CDR3 sequence is 15 residues long. The germline V gene has CDR1 SGHDT and CDR2 YYEEEE. The junction had 4 bases not matched to a gene; V was cut back by 0 bases and J by 4 bases. Here the CDR3 reads CASSLAQGASDTQYF. The CDR3 DNA reads TGTGCCAGCAGCTTGGCGCAGGGGGCGTCAGATACGCAGTATTTT.

V is TRBV18 and J is TRBJ2-7; tentative D call: TRBD1 (5 bases). Trimming shortened V by 4 bases and J by 7 bases, and 23 bases separated the two germline ends. Germline values: CDR1 KGHSH, CDR2 LQKENI. The CDR3 loop spans 16 amino acids. The CDR3 DNA follows: TGTGCCAGCTCACGAGACTCATGGGCAGGGAACGATGAGCAGTACTTC. Its translation is CASSRDSWAGNDEQYF.

The genes are TRBV2 and TRBJ2-2; possible D gene TRBD1, 6 bases. Germline lookup yields CDR1 SNHLY and CDR2 FYNNEI. V was cut by 4 bases and J by 3 bases, with 9 bases left in between. The CDR3 sequence is 14 residues long. CDR3 region: CASSGGQHTGELFF. CDR3 nucleotide sequence: TGTGCCAGCAGTGGAGGACAGCACACCGGGGAGCTGTTTTTT. Using reference TRBV2 and TRBJ2-2 for the parts outside the CDR3, the full variable domain is EPEVTQTPSHQVTQMGQEVILRCVPISNHLYFYWYRQILGQKVEFLVSFYNNEISEKSEIFDDQFSVERPDGSNFTLKIRSTKLEDSAMYFCASSGGQHTGELFFGEGSRLTVL.

The genes are TRBV10-3 and TRBJ2-7; the match to TRBD1 covers 8 bases. The V gene's germline CDR1 is ENHRY and CDR2 SYGVKD. The CDR3 is 14 residues long. J was trimmed by 1 base and V by 6 bases; bases with no gene match: 5. CDR3 sequence: CAISAGTGSYEQYF. The CDR3 nucleotides read TGTGCCATCAGCGCCGGGACAGGTTCCTACGAGCAGTACTTC.

The chain recombines TRBV11-3 with TRBJ2-7; TRBD1 might be the D (5 bases). The CDR3 is made up of 13 amino acids. CDR1 and CDR2 from the germline V gene are SGHNT and YENEEA. With 1 base removed from V and 12 bases from J, the gap between germline ends came to 16 bases. The CDR3 loop is CASSLGGRPGPYF. The CDR3 nucleotides read TGTGCCAGCAGCTTAGGGGGTCGGCCAGGGCCGTACTTC.

The J gene is TRBJ2-7, the V gene TRBV15; 9 nucleotides align to TRBD1. V dropped 1 base and J dropped 3; count of bases not matched to a gene: 4. This CDR3 is 15 amino acids long. The V gene's germline CDR1 is LNHNV and CDR2 YYDKDF (reference sequence). The DNA of the CDR3 is TGTGCCACCAGCAGAGGGACAGGGGCCAGCTACGAGCAGTACTTC. This translates into CATSRGTGASYEQYF. Variable domain in full (rest from reference TRBV15 and TRBJ2-7): DAMVIQNPRYQVTQFGKPVTLSCSQTLNHNVMYWYQQKSSQAPKLLFHYYDKDFNNEADTPDNFQSRRPNTSFCFLDIRSPGLGDTAMYLCATSRGTGASYEQYFGPGTRLTVT.

The rearrangement joins TRBV4-3 to TRBJ2-3; 10 bases line up with TRBD2. The germline gives CDR1 LGHNA, CDR2 YSLEER. After removal of 0 bases from V and 2 bases from J, the junction contained 11 bases not matched to a gene. This CDR3 has 19 amino acids. The CDR3 DNA reads as TGCGCCAGCAGCCAAGAAAGGCTAGCGGGAGCACTATCCACAGATACGCAGTATTTT. Translated, it gives CASSQERLAGALSTDTQYF.

The rearrangement links TRBV28 to TRBJ1-5; D is ambiguous. The V end lost 2 bases, the J end lost 1 base, and 9 bases lay between the germline ends. Germline assignment: CDR1 MDHEN and CDR2 SYDVKM. The CDR3 has 15 amino acids. This CDR3 reads CASSLPGSSNQPQHF. The CDR3, as DNA: TGTGCCAGCAGTTTACCGGGGTCGAGCAATCAGCCCCAGCATTTT.

This chain connects TRBV19 to TRBJ1-1, with TRBD1 matching 12 bases. With 6 bases clipped from V and 4 bases from J, the junction kept 3 bases outside the gene matches. The length of the CDR3 is 14 residues. The germline V gene encodes CDR1 LNHDA and CDR2 SQIVND (reference sequence). The CDR3 protein is CASRGQGAPTEAFF. In DNA, the CDR3 is TGTGCCAGTAGGGGACAGGGGGCGCCCACTGAAGCTTTCTTT.

DNA of the CDR3: TGTGCCAGCAGCAGAGGGACTGCTCGCTACGAGCAGTACTTC. Protein: CASSRGTARYEQYF. This chain links TRBV11-2 with TRBJ2-7, with a possible D match to TRBD2 (6 bases). V was trimmed by 5 bases and J by 3 bases, leaving 14 bases between them. The CDR3 length is 14 residues. Germline V gene sequence: CDR1 SGHAT, CDR2 FQNNGV.

This chain links TRBV11-3 with TRBJ1-5; possible D gene TRBD1, 6 bases. CDR1 SGHNT and CDR2 YENEEA come from the germline V gene. Trimming cost V 0 bases and J 5 bases, with 17 bases left between them. This CDR3 is 17 amino acids long. The CDR3 sequence: CASSLDLRQGHDQPQHF. DNA of the CDR3: TGTGCCAGCAGCTTAGATTTGAGGCAGGGGCATGATCAGCCCCAGCATTTT.

The chain recombines TRBV7-3 with TRBJ2-5; TRBD2 matches at 9 bases. The CDR3 loop spans 15 amino acids. From germline, CDR1 is SGHTA and CDR2 FQGTGA. The V and J ends lost 2 bases and 7 bases, in that order; junction bases with no gene match: 8. In DNA form, the CDR3 reads TGTGCCAGCAGCTTAGGTGTAGCGGGAGTTGCGACCCAGTACTTC. Amino acid sequence: CASSLGVAGVATQYF. The entire variable domain, with the rest obtained from reference TRBV7-3 and TRBJ2-5, is as follows: GAGVSQTPSNKVTEKGKYVELRCDPISGHTALYWYRQSLGQGPEFLIYFQGTGAADDSGLPNDRFFAVRPEGSVSTLKIQRTERGDSAVYLCASSLGVAGVATQYFGPGTRLLVL.

The genes are TRBV6-1 and TRBJ1-1; TRBD1 matches at 7 bases. Germline CDR1 reads MNHNS; CDR2 reads SASEGT. CDR3 length: 13 residues. J gave up 1 base and V 7 bases, and 3 bases lay outside the gene matches. The CDR3 here is CASTRQGNTEAFF. DNA of the CDR3: TGTGCCAGCACCCGACAGGGGAACACTGAAGCTTTCTTT.

The chain employs TRBV2 and TRBJ2-7; TRBD2 agrees at 14 bases. Germline values: CDR1 SNHLY, CDR2 FYNNEI. Unmatched junction bases numbered 11, after V lost 6 bases and J lost 1 base. This CDR3 has 18 amino acids. The CDR3 here is CASSLGLAGGRLSYEQYF. The CDR3 DNA reads TGTGCCAGCAGCCTTGGACTAGCGGGAGGCCGACTTTCCTACGAGCAGTACTTC.

V usage is TRBV6-1 and J usage is TRBJ1-1; TRBD1 might be the D (6 bases). The CDR3 totals 13 residues. The germline V gene encodes CDR1 MNHNS and CDR2 SASEGT. Deletions cut 10 bases from V and 8 bases from J, with 20 bases between. CDR3 sequence reads: CATRGVSGVEAFF. In DNA form, the CDR3 reads TGTGCCACCCGAGGAGTGTCAGGGGTAGAAGCTTTCTTT.

CDR3 region: CAWSVQGSLNTEAFF. The CDR3 coding sequence is TGTGCCTGGAGTGTACAGGGGTCGTTGAACACTGAAGCTTTCTTT. The chain is built from TRBV30 and TRBJ1-1; 7 positions match TRBD1. Germline V gene sequence: CDR1 GTSNPN, CDR2 SVGIG (reference sequence). The CDR3 runs to 15 residues. V lost 0 bases to trimming and J lost 0 bases; unmatched junction nucleotides: 4.

This rearrangement joins TRBV6-6 to TRBJ2-3, with D tentatively TRBD2 (5 bases). The V gene lost 3 bases and the J gene lost 0 bases, with 13 bases spanning the gap. This CDR3 comprises 16 residues. Per germline, CDR1 MNHNY and CDR2 SVGAGI (reference sequence). For the CDR3, the DNA is TGTGCCAGCAGTTATCGGGCGGGTTGGAGCACAGATACGCAGTATTTT. Translation: CASSYRAGWSTDTQYF.